These T cell receptor beta chains were read from a single sample in a study of OX40 agonist ivuxolimab in advanced cancers. This table comes from immunoSEQ multiplex PCR, and its TCRdb copy is limited to in-frame clones, with some not included. The sample includes tens of thousands of clones, more than 70% of them seen just once. Specimen: CD4+ or CD8+ T cells sorted from blood, collected in a trial of the OX40 agonist ivuxolimab. The receptors shown here come from an adult with an advanced solid tumor such as melanoma, head and neck, liver or kidney cancer. Each CDR3 is given with its conserved first and last residue. The D gene is left open where the match is weak. A clone size is listed for some rows: how often the clone was seen (once, few, many), or a class if it is expanded.

d_gene: TRBD2
v_gene: TRBV27
abundance: -
j_gene: TRBJ2-1
CDR3nt: TGTGCCAGCAGTGGGCTAGCGGGAGGTTTCGGCTACAATGAGCAGTTCTTC
CDR3aa: CASSGLAGGFGYNEQFF

d_gene: -
v_gene: TRBV13
abundance: -
j_gene: TRBJ2-1
CDR3nt: TGTGCCAGCAGCCCCCGGTCAGTCTACAATGAGCAGTTCTTC
CDR3aa: CASSPRSVYNEQFF

d_gene: -
v_gene: TRBV19
abundance: -
j_gene: TRBJ1-2
CDR3nt: TGTGCCAGTAGACCTCTCCAGGTTCTCTATGGCTACACCTTC
CDR3aa: CASRPLQVLYGYTF

d_gene: TRBD1
v_gene: TRBV28
abundance: many
j_gene: TRBJ1-5
CDR3nt: TGTGCCAGCAGGACCGTTACAGGGGGTGACAATCAGCCCCAGCATTTT
CDR3aa: CASRTVTGGDNQPQHF

d_gene: -
v_gene: TRBV27
abundance: -
j_gene: TRBJ2-3
CDR3nt: TGTGCCAGCAGTTTAATGGCAGGGTCAGATACGCAGTATTTT
CDR3aa: CASSLMAGSDTQYF

d_gene: TRBD1
v_gene: TRBV6-4
abundance: -
j_gene: TRBJ2-7
CDR3nt: TGTGCCAGCAGTGACTGGAGGACAGGGGAGCAGTACTTC
CDR3aa: CASSDWRTGEQYF

d_gene: TRBD2
v_gene: TRBV4-2
abundance: -
j_gene: TRBJ2-1
CDR3nt: TGTGCCAGCAGCCAGAATAGCGGGACTTACAATGAGCAGTTCTTC
CDR3aa: CASSQNSGTYNEQFF

d_gene: -
v_gene: TRBV11-2
abundance: once
j_gene: TRBJ2-1
CDR3nt: TGTGCCAGCAGCTTACGAGGGGCCCGAACCAATGAGCAGTTCTTC
CDR3aa: CASSLRGARTNEQFF

d_gene: TRBD1
v_gene: TRBV27
abundance: -
j_gene: TRBJ1-1
CDR3nt: TGTGCCAGCGGTGACACAGGGGTTTGGAACACTGAAGCTTTCTTT
CDR3aa: CASGDTGVWNTEAFF

d_gene: -
v_gene: TRBV2
abundance: once
j_gene: TRBJ1-1
CDR3nt: TGTGCCAGCAAGGGTCAATACAACACTGAAGCTTTCTTT
CDR3aa: CASKGQYNTEAFF

d_gene: TRBD1
v_gene: TRBV7-2
abundance: once
j_gene: TRBJ1-5
CDR3nt: TGTGCCAGCAGCTTAGCCGACAGGGGTCGTCATCAGCCCCAGCATTTT
CDR3aa: CASSLADRGRHQPQHF

d_gene: TRBD2
v_gene: TRBV6-6
abundance: -
j_gene: TRBJ2-1
CDR3nt: TGTGCCAGCAGTGAGCGGGAGGCTAGTGAGCAGTTCTTC
CDR3aa: CASSEREASEQFF

d_gene: TRBD1
v_gene: TRBV19
abundance: -
j_gene: TRBJ1-3
CDR3nt: TGTGCCAGTAGTATCTGGACAGGGAGCTCTGGAAACACCATATATTTT
CDR3aa: CASSIWTGSSGNTIYF

d_gene: -
v_gene: TRBV6-4
abundance: once
j_gene: TRBJ1-2
CDR3nt: TGTGCCAACTTATCCCAGGTCTATGGCTACACCTTC
CDR3aa: CANLSQVYGYTF

d_gene: -
v_gene: TRBV14
abundance: -
j_gene: TRBJ1-2
CDR3nt: TGTGCCAGCAGCCGTCTCCCAGGGGTACAGGGAAAGCACTATGGCTACACCTTC
CDR3aa: CASSRLPGVQGKHYGYTF

d_gene: -
v_gene: TRBV19
abundance: once
j_gene: TRBJ1-5
CDR3nt: TGTGCCAGTACCAACGCCAGTTATCAGCCCCAGCATTTT
CDR3aa: CASTNASYQPQHF

d_gene: TRBD1
v_gene: TRBV5-4
abundance: -
j_gene: TRBJ2-3
CDR3nt: TGTGCCAGCAGTATTGACAGGGAAGATACGCAGTATTTT
CDR3aa: CASSIDREDTQYF

d_gene: -
v_gene: TRBV9
abundance: -
j_gene: TRBJ2-7
CDR3nt: TGTGCCAGCAGCGTAGCGAGCGGCTCCTACGAGCAGTACTTC
CDR3aa: CASSVASGSYEQYF

d_gene: -
v_gene: TRBV5-1
abundance: -
j_gene: TRBJ1-6
CDR3nt: TGCGCCAGCAGCTTGAATCAAGGGTTGCATTCACCCCTCCACTTT
CDR3aa: CASSLNQGLHSPLHF

d_gene: -
v_gene: TRBV5-5
abundance: -
j_gene: TRBJ2-3
CDR3nt: TGTGCCAGCAGCCAGGGACTCCTTGACGGAGATACGCAGTATTTT
CDR3aa: CASSQGLLDGDTQYF

d_gene: -
v_gene: TRBV2
abundance: few
j_gene: TRBJ2-7
CDR3nt: TGTGCCAGCGCGGCGCTAATCCGCGAGCAGTACTTC
CDR3aa: CASAALIREQYF

d_gene: -
v_gene: TRBV18
abundance: -
j_gene: TRBJ1-5
CDR3nt: TGTGCCAGCTCACCAAAGGTTGGCAGTGGTAGCAATCAGCCCCAGCATTTT
CDR3aa: CASSPKVGSGSNQPQHF

d_gene: -
v_gene: TRBV10-1
abundance: -
j_gene: TRBJ2-7
CDR3nt: TGCGCCAGCAGTGACCCAGGGGACTCCTACGAGCAGTACTTC
CDR3aa: CASSDPGDSYEQYF

d_gene: TRBD1
v_gene: TRBV5-1
abundance: -
j_gene: TRBJ2-7
CDR3nt: TGCGCCAGCAGACCCACAGGGGCCGACGAGCAGTACTTC
CDR3aa: CASRPTGADEQYF

d_gene: -
v_gene: TRBV27
abundance: few
j_gene: TRBJ1-6
CDR3nt: TGTGCCAGCAGTTTGGGCAGCACAGCTTATAATTCACCCCTCCACTTT
CDR3aa: CASSLGSTAYNSPLHF

d_gene: -
v_gene: TRBV9
abundance: -
j_gene: TRBJ2-5
CDR3nt: TGTGCCAGCAGCTCCTCCCTCCCGGAGACCCAGTACTTC
CDR3aa: CASSSSLPETQYF

d_gene: -
v_gene: TRBV10-3
abundance: -
j_gene: TRBJ1-3
CDR3nt: TGTGCCATCAGTGAGTCCGACGGCTACTCTGGAAACACCATATATTTT
CDR3aa: CAISESDGYSGNTIYF

d_gene: -
v_gene: TRBV11-3
abundance: few
j_gene: TRBJ2-1
CDR3nt: TGTGCCAGCAGCTTGGGGCATGAGCAGTTCTTC
CDR3aa: CASSLGHEQFF

d_gene: -
v_gene: TRBV20-1
abundance: -
j_gene: TRBJ1-2
CDR3nt: TGCAGTGCTAGAGTCTTAGGCTACACCTTC
CDR3aa: CSARVLGYTF

d_gene: -
v_gene: TRBV11-2
abundance: -
j_gene: TRBJ2-5
CDR3nt: TGTGCCAGCAGCTCCGGAGCCTTCACGGGGCGAGAGACCCAGTACTTC
CDR3aa: CASSSGAFTGRETQYF

d_gene: -
v_gene: TRBV7-8
abundance: -
j_gene: TRBJ1-1
CDR3nt: TGTGCCAGCAGCTACACAGGAGGGAACACTGAAGCTTTCTTT
CDR3aa: CASSYTGGNTEAFF

d_gene: TRBD1
v_gene: TRBV5-1
abundance: -
j_gene: TRBJ2-7
CDR3nt: TGCGCCAGCAGCTCTACCCCGGGACAGGGCCGAGAGCAGTACTTC
CDR3aa: CASSSTPGQGREQYF

d_gene: TRBD1
v_gene: TRBV5-1
abundance: -
j_gene: TRBJ1-1
CDR3nt: TGCGCCAGCAGCTTGAGTCGTCGGCAGGGGGCAGCTGAAGCTTTCTTT
CDR3aa: CASSLSRRQGAAEAFF

d_gene: -
v_gene: TRBV7-2
abundance: -
j_gene: TRBJ1-2
CDR3nt: TGTGCCAGCAGCTTAGGCCTTTTACGGGGCAGGAGCAACTATGGCTACACCTTC
CDR3aa: CASSLGLLRGRSNYGYTF

d_gene: -
v_gene: TRBV9
abundance: -
j_gene: TRBJ2-1
CDR3nt: TGTGCCAGCAGCGTAACAGGACTAATCAATGAGCAGTTCTTC
CDR3aa: CASSVTGLINEQFF

d_gene: -
v_gene: TRBV10-3
abundance: -
j_gene: TRBJ1-3
CDR3nt: TGTGCCATCAGCTCAACAGGGACCTTAGGCACCATATATTTT
CDR3aa: CAISSTGTLGTIYF

d_gene: TRBD1
v_gene: TRBV7-9
abundance: -
j_gene: TRBJ2-3
CDR3nt: TGTGCCAGCAGCTTGACCGACAGGGATCCTGCTTTT
CDR3aa: CASSLTDRDPAF

d_gene: -
v_gene: TRBV5-8
abundance: few
j_gene: TRBJ2-1
CDR3nt: TGTGCCAGCAGCTTGGCTACAGGCTCTTACAATGAGCAGTTCTTC
CDR3aa: CASSLATGSYNEQFF

d_gene: -
v_gene: TRBV30
abundance: -
j_gene: TRBJ2-7
CDR3nt: TGTGCCACGGAGCGGGCAGAGTCCTACGAGCAGTACTTC
CDR3aa: CATERAESYEQYF

d_gene: TRBD1
v_gene: TRBV2
abundance: -
j_gene: TRBJ1-6
CDR3nt: TGTGCCAGCAGTGATCCGGGACAGGGGAATTCACCCCTCCACTTT
CDR3aa: CASSDPGQGNSPLHF

d_gene: -
v_gene: TRBV19
abundance: -
j_gene: TRBJ2-7
CDR3nt: TGTGCCAGTAGTATAGTCAGGGAAGGCGAGCAGTACTTC
CDR3aa: CASSIVREGEQYF

d_gene: -
v_gene: TRBV6-1
abundance: once
j_gene: TRBJ2-7
CDR3nt: TGTGCCAGCAGCGAGGACAGAGAGCAGTACTTC
CDR3aa: CASSEDREQYF

d_gene: -
v_gene: TRBV9
abundance: few
j_gene: TRBJ2-1
CDR3nt: TGTGCCAGCAGCGTAATGACAACGTCCTACAATGAGCAGTTCTTC
CDR3aa: CASSVMTTSYNEQFF

d_gene: TRBD1
v_gene: TRBV19
abundance: -
j_gene: TRBJ2-3
CDR3nt: TGTGCCAGTAGTATTAGCGGACAGGGGCGATACACAGATACGCAGTATTTT
CDR3aa: CASSISGQGRYTDTQYF

d_gene: TRBD2
v_gene: TRBV27
abundance: few
j_gene: TRBJ2-7
CDR3nt: TGTGCCAGCAGTTATGCCGCGGGAGCTAGTGAGCAGTACTTC
CDR3aa: CASSYAAGASEQYF

d_gene: -
v_gene: TRBV19
abundance: few
j_gene: TRBJ2-7
CDR3nt: TGTGCCAGTAGTATACAGGGCCCCTACGAGCAGTACTTC
CDR3aa: CASSIQGPYEQYF

d_gene: -
v_gene: TRBV6-1
abundance: -
j_gene: TRBJ1-1
CDR3nt: TGTGCCAGCAGTGAAATGAGGGGTAGGATGAACACTGAAGCTTTCTTT
CDR3aa: CASSEMRGRMNTEAFF

d_gene: -
v_gene: TRBV6-1
abundance: -
j_gene: TRBJ1-2
CDR3nt: TGTGCCAGCAGTGAAGAGAGCTTCTATGGCTACACCTTC
CDR3aa: CASSEESFYGYTF

d_gene: -
v_gene: TRBV6-1
abundance: few
j_gene: TRBJ1-5
CDR3nt: TGTGCCATCGAAACACGCGGCAATCAGCCCCAGCATTTT
CDR3aa: CAIETRGNQPQHF

d_gene: TRBD1
v_gene: TRBV5-6
abundance: -
j_gene: TRBJ1-2
CDR3nt: TGTGCCAGCAGCAGGATCCTCGGACAGGAGTACTATGGCTACACCTTC
CDR3aa: CASSRILGQEYYGYTF

d_gene: -
v_gene: TRBV5-1
abundance: -
j_gene: TRBJ2-3
CDR3nt: TGCGCCAGCAGCTTGGGCTCTAGGGCAGATACGCAGTATTTT
CDR3aa: CASSLGSRADTQYF

d_gene: -
v_gene: TRBV6-5
abundance: -
j_gene: TRBJ1-3
CDR3nt: TGTGCCAGCAGTATCCGCGGAAACACCATATATTTT
CDR3aa: CASSIRGNTIYF